The 28 T cell receptor beta chains presented below share a single source sample, sequenced in a study of technical replicates of blood from a few donors. The method was immunoSEQ multiplex PCR; TCRdb's version includes in-frame clones alone and lacks a portion of them. The sample carries roughly 97,000 clones, approximately 96% recorded once. Sequencing was performed on T cells isolated from PBMCs. Every receptor here comes from a human donor in good health.

The chain uses TRBV7-9 and TRBJ2-2, with D perhaps TRBD1 (6 bases). The V gene lost 4 bases and the J gene lost 2 bases, with 11 bases spanning the gap. The CDR3 runs to 15 residues. CDR1 is SEHNR and CDR2 is FQNEAQ in the germline V gene (reference sequence). CDR3 residues: CASSSQGPNTGELFF. CDR3 DNA: TGTGCCAGCAGCTCGCAGGGGCCCAACACCGGGGAGCTGTTTTTT.

This chain uses TRBV5-4 with TRBJ2-7; 12 nucleotides line up with TRBD2. CDR1 SGHNT and CDR2 YYREEE come from the germline V gene (reference sequence). The CDR3 runs to 13 residues. After removal of 6 bases from V and 7 bases from J, the junction contained 5 bases not matched to a gene. Here the CDR3 DNA reads TGTGCCAGCAAGACTAGCGGGAGAGGGGAGCAGTACTTC. Translation: CASKTSGRGEQYF.

The chain combines TRBV9 with TRBJ1-1, with D tentatively TRBD1 (6 bases). The CDR3 has 15 amino acids. The germline gives CDR1 SGDLS, CDR2 YYNGEE. The V end lost 4 bases, the J end lost 5 bases, and 18 bases lay between the germline ends. CDR3 bases: TGTGCCAGCAGCCCAGGCGGGGGGGGCGGGACTGAAGCTTTCTTT. Amino acid sequence: CASSPGGGGGTEAFF.

Regarding this clone: The same CDR3 arises from other DNA sequences in this sample as well. This sequence joins TRBV7-9 and TRBJ2-1; 8 bases align to TRBD2. There are 15 residues in the CDR3. The V and J ends lost 5 bases and 1 base, in that order; junction bases with no gene match: 4. Germline V gene data show CDR1 as SEHNR and CDR2 as FQNEAQ (reference sequence). The CDR3, as DNA: TGTGCCAGCAGCCCTAGCGGGTCATCCTACAATGAGCAGTTCTTC. This sequence encodes CASSPSGSSYNEQFF.

This clone was observed a single time. The chain joins TRBV5-1 to TRBJ2-2; D may be TRBD2 (5 bases). Trimming pared 6 bases from V and 0 bases from J, leaving 15 bases between. CDR1 and CDR2 from the germline V gene are SGHRS and YFSETQ. CDR3 length: 16 amino acids. CDR3 residues: CASNPTGIPNTGELFF. The CDR3 DNA reads as TGCGCCAGCAACCCGACCGGGATCCCGAACACCGGGGAGCTGTTTTTT. The full variable domain, with the rest looked up from reference TRBV5-1 and TRBJ2-2, is KAGVTQTPRYLIKTRGQQVTLSCSPISGHRSVSWYQQTPGQGLQFLFEYFSETQRNKGNFPGRFSGRQFSNSRSEMNVSTLELGDSALYLCASNPTGIPNTGELFFGEGSRLTVL.

The V gene is TRBV7-3, the J gene TRBJ2-6; 7 positions match TRBD1. The CDR3 spans 15 residues. Germline V lookup: CDR1 SGHTA, CDR2 FQGTGA. The junction had 1 base not matched to a gene; V was cut back by 5 bases and J by 0 bases. CDR3 amino acids: CASSPGGSGANVLTF. The DNA for the CDR3 is TGTGCCAGCAGCCCAGGGGGCTCTGGGGCCAACGTCCTGACTTTC.

The genes are TRBV29-1 and TRBJ1-2, with a weak D call TRBD1 (6 bases). Germline V lookup: CDR1 SQVTM, CDR2 ANQGSEA. The V gene lost 1 base and the J gene lost 2 bases, with 20 bases spanning the gap. CDR3 length: 17 amino acids. Here the CDR3 reads CSVEGVRQEGENYGYTF. The CDR3 bases are TGCAGCGTTGAAGGGGTCCGACAGGAAGGCGAGAACTATGGCTACACCTTC. The entire variable domain, with the rest obtained from reference TRBV29-1 and TRBJ1-2, is as follows: SAVISQKPSRDICQRGTSLTIQCQVDSQVTMMFWYRQQPGQSLTLIATANQGSEATYESGFVIDKFPISRPNLTFSTLTVSNMSPEDSSIYLCSVEGVRQEGENYGYTFGSGTRLTVV.

This clone came up once. The chain uses TRBV4-2 and TRBJ2-5; weak D call: TRBD2 (6 bases). Germline CDR1 is LGHNA and CDR2 is YNFKEQ. The CDR3 sequence is 14 residues long. Between the trimmed V and J ends, which lost 2 bases and 4 bases, there was a span of 11 bases. As DNA, the CDR3 is TGTGCCAGCAGCCAACCCCAGGGAGGAGAGACCCAGTACTTC. Protein: CASSQPQGGETQYF.

V and J are TRBV7-2 and TRBJ2-1, with 8 bases aligning to TRBD2. Trimming removed 2 bases from V and 0 bases from J; junction bases left unmatched: 3. This CDR3 has 16 amino acids. Germline CDR1 reads SGHTA; CDR2 reads FQGNSA. CDR3 in amino acids: CASSLNGRASYNEQFF. DNA of the CDR3: TGTGCCAGCAGCTTAAACGGGAGGGCCTCCTACAATGAGCAGTTCTTC. Full variable domain (missing parts from reference TRBV7-2 and TRBJ2-1): GAGVSQSPSNKVTEKGKDVELRCDPISGHTALYWYRQSLGQGLEFLIYFQGNSAPDKSGLPSDRFSAERTGGSVSTLTIQRTQQEDSAVYLCASSLNGRASYNEQFFGPGTRLTVL.

The genes are TRBV27 and TRBJ2-7; TRBD2 matches at 9 bases. There are 15 residues in the CDR3. Germline values: CDR1 MNHEY, CDR2 SMNVEV (reference sequence). V lost 2 bases, J lost 3 bases, and 5 bases stayed unmatched. The chain's CDR3 is CASSLIAGAFYEQYF. In DNA, the CDR3 is TGTGCCAGCAGTTTAATAGCGGGGGCATTCTACGAGCAGTACTTC.

The chain employs TRBV10-1 and TRBJ1-3, with 8 bases identical to TRBD1. Per the germline V gene, CDR1 is WNHNN and CDR2 is SYGVQD (reference sequence). J lost 0 bases, V lost 1 base, and 5 bases had no gene match. CDR3 length: 17 residues. The CDR3 nucleotides read TGCGCCAGCAGTGAGTACCGGACAGGGAGCTCTGGAAACACCATATATTTT. This gives the protein CASSEYRTGSSGNTIYF.

V gene TRBV4-1 combines with J gene TRBJ1-1, with 7 bases that match TRBD1. Per the germline V gene, CDR1 is MGHRA and CDR2 is YSYEKL. CDR3 length: 13 residues. The CDR3 region has the DNA TGCGCTGGCGGCAGGGGGTTTGGCACTGAAGCTTTCTTT. This encodes CAGGRGFGTEAFF.

The V gene is TRBV5-1, the J gene TRBJ2-5; 9 nucleotides align to TRBD1. From germline, CDR1 is SGHRS and CDR2 YFSETQ. CDR3 size: 19 residues. The V segment lost 2 bases and the J segment 2 bases; nucleotides outside the gene matches: 16. CDR3 DNA: TGCGCCAGCAGCTTAAGGAGCCCCCGGGACAGGGTTCTTCAAGAGACCCAGTACTTC. Its translation is CASSLRSPRDRVLQETQYF.

The chain has TRBV30 and TRBJ1-2; D not certain. The V gene lost 8 bases and the J gene lost 0 bases, with 10 bases spanning the gap. The CDR3 runs to 12 residues. The V gene's germline CDR1 is GTSNPN and CDR2 SVGIG (reference sequence). CDR3 bases: TGTGCCGGGCTCCCAGCTAACTATGGCTACACCTTC. This encodes CAGLPANYGYTF.

The rearrangement joins TRBV9 to TRBJ1-2; D call uncertain. Germline V gives CDR1 SGDLS, CDR2 YYNGEE. CDR3 length equals 14 residues. Trimming stripped 2 bases from V and 8 bases from J, with 16 bases between. The CDR3 bases are TGTGCCAGCAGCGTGGACGGGGTGGGTGGGGGCTACACCTTC. Protein: CASSVDGVGGGYTF.

The chain employs TRBV18 and TRBJ1-1; D is undetermined. CDR3 size: 14 residues. Germline V gives CDR1 KGHSH, CDR2 LQKENI. V lost 11 bases and J lost 2, with 18 bases in between. The CDR3 loop reads CAGFTTELNTEAFF. The CDR3 DNA is TGTGCCGGATTTACCACAGAACTTAACACTGAAGCTTTCTTT.

The V and J genes are TRBV14 and TRBJ1-1; a possible D gene is TRBD1 (6 bases). CDR3 size: 15 residues. Deletions cut 2 bases from V and 3 bases from J, with 13 bases between. The germline V gene encodes CDR1 SGHDN and CDR2 FVKESK. The CDR3 nucleotides read TGTGCCAGCAGCCAATATGGGACACCTTACACTGAAGCTTTCTTT. It is translated as CASSQYGTPYTEAFF.

V usage is TRBV2 and J usage is TRBJ1-1, with TRBD1 matching 7 bases. In germline, CDR1 is SNHLY, CDR2 FYNNEI. With V trimmed by 4 bases and J by 5 bases, 7 bases remained unmatched. CDR3 length equals 14 residues. CDR3 DNA: TGTGCCAGCAGTGTTACAGGGGTGGTAACTGAAGCTTTCTTT. It encodes CASSVTGVVTEAFF.

This clone appeared once. The rearrangement links TRBV7-9 to TRBJ2-2; 8 nucleotides match TRBD2. The CDR3 is made up of 13 amino acids. V lost 3 bases to trimming and J lost 6 bases; unmatched junction nucleotides: 0. Germline V gene data show CDR1 as SEHNR and CDR2 as FQNEAQ (reference sequence). The DNA of the CDR3 is TGTGCCAGCAGCTTCGGGGGGGCCGGGGAGCTGTTTTTT. Its protein product is CASSFGGAGELFF.

This chain uses TRBV7-2 with TRBJ2-3; 10 nucleotides agree with TRBD2. This CDR3 region has 19 residues. With 1 base clipped from V and 3 bases from J, the junction kept 13 bases outside the gene matches. Germline V gives CDR1 SGHTA, CDR2 FQGNSA. The CDR3 protein is CASSLVRGLAGVLTDTQYF. Written as DNA, the CDR3 is TGTGCCAGCAGCTTAGTAAGAGGGCTAGCGGGAGTTTTGACAGATACGCAGTATTTT.

This rearrangement joins TRBV6-1 to TRBJ1-2, with unresolved D. V lost 1 base and J 1 base, leaving 7 bases between the germline ends. In germline, CDR1 is MNHNS, CDR2 SASEGT. CDR3 length: 14 residues. The CDR3 spells CASSEDQFNYGYTF. The CDR3 DNA reads as TGTGCCAGCAGTGAAGATCAGTTTAACTATGGCTACACCTTC.

This rearrangement joins TRBV27 to TRBJ2-7, with 9 bases that match TRBD1. V was pared by 3 bases and J by 3 bases, with 3 bases of the junction left unmatched. The CDR3 is 14 residues long. Germline loops: CDR1 MNHEY, CDR2 SMNVEV (reference sequence). DNA for the CDR3: TGTGCCAGCAGTTTGGGACAGGGACTCTACGAGCAGTACTTC. Translating it yields CASSLGQGLYEQYF.

The rearrangement links TRBV6-5 to TRBJ2-7; tentative D call: TRBD1 (5 bases). Germline V gives CDR1 MNHEY, CDR2 SVGAGI. The CDR3 extends over 14 amino acids. Trimming cost V 10 bases and J 2 bases, with 18 bases left between them. In nucleotides, the CDR3 is TGTGCCATCAAGGGGATACGGGCCCCCTACGAGCAGTACTTC. Translating it yields CAIKGIRAPYEQYF.

V is TRBV27 and J is TRBJ1-1; D remains unclear. V was shortened by 0 bases and J by 11 bases, with 13 bases between the two germline ends. This CDR3 has 13 amino acids. Germline V gene data show CDR1 as MNHEY and CDR2 as SMNVEV (reference sequence). The CDR3, as DNA: TGTGCCAGCAGTTTATCCATCAACCTCGGGGCTTTCTTT. As protein: CASSLSINLGAFF.

The chain links TRBV27 to TRBJ2-7; 12 bases agree with TRBD2. After removal of 2 bases from V and 6 bases from J, the junction contained 2 bases not matched to a gene. Germline lookup yields CDR1 MNHEY and CDR2 SMNVEV (reference sequence). CDR3 size: 14 residues. The CDR3 here is CASSLLAGGGEQYF. The CDR3 DNA is TGTGCCAGCAGTTTACTAGCGGGGGGGGGCGAGCAGTACTTC.

The V call is TRBV29-1, the J call TRBJ1-1, with D maybe TRBD1 (6 bases). Germline CDR1 SQVTM, CDR2 ANQGSEA. The V end lost 0 bases, the J end lost 7 bases, and 12 bases lay between the germline ends. The CDR3 is made up of 13 amino acids. The DNA of the CDR3 is TGCAGCGTTGAAGACGGGGGGGCTTATGAAGCTTTCTTT. Translation gives CSVEDGGAYEAFF.

This clone was picked up one time. The chain uses TRBV28 and TRBJ1-2, with a weak D call TRBD1 (5 bases). This CDR3 region has 16 residues. Trimming took off 5 bases at V and 3 bases at J, with 19 bases between the two ends. The V gene's germline CDR1 is MDHEN and CDR2 SYDVKM. The CDR3 protein is CASSPPGGGEDYGYTF. The CDR3 DNA is TGTGCCAGCAGTCCGCCGGGGGGGGGTGAGGACTATGGCTACACCTTC.

This clone has only one observation. The chain combines TRBV11-1 with TRBJ2-7; D is ambiguous. V lost 1 base and J 0 bases, leaving 10 bases between the germline ends. The length of the CDR3 is 15 residues. Germline V gene sequence: CDR1 SGHAT, CDR2 FQDESV (reference sequence). The CDR3 is CASSLGPASSYEQYF. The CDR3 bases are TGTGCCAGCAGCTTAGGTCCAGCTAGCTCCTACGAGCAGTACTTC.